This TCR beta chain was documented in a study of post-analysis software for immune sequencing data. Study-wide background: Included courses were relapsing-remitting and secondary progressive multiple sclerosis; progressive-relapsing multiple sclerosis was also included. Points from the study as a whole: A significant reduction in normalized Chao1 diversity was observed in multiple sclerosis patients versus controls. Under the F measure, samples that were prepared in one batch clustered strongly together.

This clonotype was counted many times. Its antigen is as yet unknown. Included in the TCR beta cDNA libraries were unique molecular identifiers. T cells numbering about 0.85 to 10 million yielded cDNA molecules that totaled roughly 500,000. TCRdb reprocessed the PCR reads with MiXCR, giving one entry per CDR3 protein. This table holds roughly 620,000 distinct CDR3 sequences, 44% found once. This TCR came from a girl aged 5 to 17 with multiple sclerosis. Sequencing was performed on blood.

CDR3 DNA sequence: TGTGCCAGCAGTCGGACAGGGTTCTCCTACGAGCAGTACTTC. Translated, it gives CASSRTGFSYEQYF. V gene TRBV12-3 or TRBV12-4 combines with J gene TRBJ2-7; TRBD1 agrees at 8 bases. This CDR3 contains 14 residues. V trimming: 5 bases; J trimming: 0 bases; junction bases outside the gene matches: 3.